This T cell receptor beta chain emerged from a study of memory CD4+ T cells and cytomegalovirus serostatus (dated by TCRdb to about 2019). Regarding the research as a whole: The cohort comprised around 35 healthy Belgian adults, 9 CMV seropositive and 24 CMV seronegative. CD4+ memory TCRbeta repertoires of a Belgian cohort with known cytomegalovirus serostatus were sequenced in order to replicate a published TCR-based CMV serostatus classifier.

Remarks on this clone: Its antigen is unknown. No base quality values were provided; no much bigger clone lies one nucleotide off.

Single viable CD3+CD4+CD8-CD45RO+ cells were sorted as memory CD4+ T cells on a FACSAria II. CMV serostatus was assessed using a Roche Elecsys assay, by which serum IgG against CMV pp150, pp28, p38 and p52 was detected. Once the samples were thawed, total CD4+ T cells were enriched through positive selection using CD4 magnetic microbeads. The samples came from a different study that was designed specifically to examine the CD4+ T cell memory repertoire. Peripheral blood mononuclear cells were isolated and cryopreserved following standard operating procedures; serum was stored at -80 °C. Staining used CD3-PerCP (BW264/56), CD4-APC (RPA-T4), CD45RO-PE (UCHT1) and CD8-Pacific Orange (3B5) antibodies, with Sytox blue excluding non-viable cells. Summary of the overall study and its limitations: The results were interpreted as suggesting that the CMV-associated TCR signature is mostly present in the CD4+ memory repertoire. The original-framework classifier achieved a median bootstrapped AUC of 0.95 with a 95% CI of 0.76-1.00 on the Belgian cohort. For predicting CMV serostatus, the median bootstrapped AUC was approximately 0.95 using the original framework and approximately 0.9 using a US-trained random forest. Only CD4+CD45RO+ memory cells were sequenced, unlike the original study, which covered naive and memory CD4+ and CD8+ populations. Among the 160 or so previously reported CMV-associated TCRbeta sequences, 67 showed up in the CD4+ memory repertoires, with each one found in between one and five individuals.

The CDR3 spans 15 residues, from the cysteine through the phenylalanine. Here the CDR3 DNA is all that survives: 45 bases in frame from base 1. The germline V gene sets CDR1 to MGHDK and CDR2 to SYGVNS. Relative to germline, V is missing 3 bases and J is missing 8 bases, with 9 bases of the junction outside any gene match. The Quick-DNA Microprep Kit was used to extract genomic DNA from the sorted cells. Amplification of TCRbeta DNA was done with the immunoSEQ hsTCRbeta kit, following the protocol from the manufacturer. An Illumina MiSeq instrument was used to sequence the TCRbeta libraries. Processing in the source paper ran as follows. After out-of-frame sequences were removed, 2,204,828 distinct TCRbeta sequences remained, averaging about 66,813 per individual. Each individual was scored using the number of 150 to 200 previously reported CMV-associated TCRbeta sequences that the individual carried and the total number of productive distinct TCRbeta sequences. A beta-binomial model was reimplemented in Python, and random forests from scikit-learn, run with default parameters, were trained on data from the US cohort. On the Belgian cohort, classifier performance was reported as the median AUC, along with percentile confidence intervals, across 10,000 bootstrap iterations. TCRdb holds this immuneACCESS table with in-frame rearrangements only. Some clones are missing; in checked studies, unresolved V genes explain under half, and the rest has no known cause. The DNA was the basis for D and trimming; V, J and clone size are from that table. The sample table holds under 55,000 clones, of which about 86% were seen once. The ten top clones hold roughly 2% of the sample.

The chain is encoded by TRBV25-1 joined to TRBJ1-2, with 10 bases in between that match TRBD1. This TCR was recovered from an adult in good health and CMV-seropositive. The sample consisted of memory CD4+ T cells from blood. The CDR3 sequence is CASSDPSGTGDGYTF. The DNA sequence is given as TGTGCCAGCAGTGACCCCTCCGGGACAGGGGACGGCTACACCTTC.